This T cell receptor beta chain was sequenced during a study of vaccination and CD4 T cells after COVID-19. On the study more broadly: Sampling that followed vaccination took place a median approximately 76 days after dose two, within a range of 14 to 241. Study-wide results and limits: When vaccine-specific clones from convalescent patients were examined, 304 of 307 were spike mono-reactive.

The treatment: approximately 10-day PBMC culture with coronavirus spike peptide pools or control peptides (ViraFEST assay). Using peptide pools, antigen-specific T cells were expanded in ViraFEST before TCRs were sequenced. Cell culture was performed with approximately 1.8 million PBMCs per well in the presence of 8 to 10 IU/ml IL-2 and 10 ug/ml peptide pools. Points on this clonotype: What it recognizes is unknown.

Sequence data for DNA of cultured CD4+ T cells were generated by the Oncomine TCR Beta short-read assay. One entry per CDR3 protein results from TCRdb running MiXCR on the PCR reads. Of about 21,000 distinct CDR3 sequences in the sample, roughly 46% were seen once. The TCR comes from a human donor who had recovered from COVID-19. This sample comprised CD4+ T cells from blood, cultured in vitro, obtained before SARS-CoV-2 vaccination.

CDR3 loop: CSAQGLAGVEDTQYF. Here the CDR3 DNA reads TGCAGTGCCCAAGGACTAGCGGGAGTAGAAGATACGCAGTATTTT. This sequence joins TRBV20-1 and TRBJ2-3; 13 bases line up with TRBD2. V dropped 6 bases and J dropped 5; count of bases not matched to a gene: 8. The CDR3 extends over 15 amino acids. The germline V gene encodes CDR1 DFQATT and CDR2 SNEGSKA (reference sequence).